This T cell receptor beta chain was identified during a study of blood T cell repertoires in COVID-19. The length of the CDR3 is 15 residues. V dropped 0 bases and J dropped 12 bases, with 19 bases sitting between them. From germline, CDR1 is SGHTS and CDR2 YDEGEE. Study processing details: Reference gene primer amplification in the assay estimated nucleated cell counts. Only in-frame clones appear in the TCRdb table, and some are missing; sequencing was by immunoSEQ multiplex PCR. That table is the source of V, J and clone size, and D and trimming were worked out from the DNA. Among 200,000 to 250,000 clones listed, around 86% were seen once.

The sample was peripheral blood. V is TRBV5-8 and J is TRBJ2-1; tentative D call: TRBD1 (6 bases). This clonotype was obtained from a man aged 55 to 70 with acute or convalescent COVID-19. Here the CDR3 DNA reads TGTGCCAGCAGCTTGGCCGTGGACAATTACAGGGCGCAGTTCTTC. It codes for CASSLAVDNYRAQFF.